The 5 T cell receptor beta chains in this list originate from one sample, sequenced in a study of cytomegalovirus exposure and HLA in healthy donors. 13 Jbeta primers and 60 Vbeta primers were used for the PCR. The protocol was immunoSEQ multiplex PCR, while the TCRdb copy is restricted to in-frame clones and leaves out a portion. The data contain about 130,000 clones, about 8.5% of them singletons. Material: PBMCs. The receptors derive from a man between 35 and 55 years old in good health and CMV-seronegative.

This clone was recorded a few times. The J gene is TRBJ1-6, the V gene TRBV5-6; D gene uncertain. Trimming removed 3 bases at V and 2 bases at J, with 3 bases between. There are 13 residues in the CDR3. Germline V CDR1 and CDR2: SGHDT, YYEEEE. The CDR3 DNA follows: TGTGCCAGCAGCTCCACCTATAATTCACCCCTCCACTTT. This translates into CASSSTYNSPLHF.

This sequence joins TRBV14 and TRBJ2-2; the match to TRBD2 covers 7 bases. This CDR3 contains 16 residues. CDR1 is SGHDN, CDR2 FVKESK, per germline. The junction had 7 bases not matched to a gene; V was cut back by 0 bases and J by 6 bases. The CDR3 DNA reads TGTGCCAGCAGCCAAGAACTGACTAGCATTTCCGGGGAGCTGTTTTTT. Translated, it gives CASSQELTSISGELFF.

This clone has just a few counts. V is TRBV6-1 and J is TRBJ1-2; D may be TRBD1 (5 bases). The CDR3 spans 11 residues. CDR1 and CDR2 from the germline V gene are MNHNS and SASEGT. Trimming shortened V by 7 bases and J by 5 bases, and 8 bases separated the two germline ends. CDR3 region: CASKAGYGYTF. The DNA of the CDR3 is TGTGCCAGCAAGGCAGGGTATGGCTACACCTTC.

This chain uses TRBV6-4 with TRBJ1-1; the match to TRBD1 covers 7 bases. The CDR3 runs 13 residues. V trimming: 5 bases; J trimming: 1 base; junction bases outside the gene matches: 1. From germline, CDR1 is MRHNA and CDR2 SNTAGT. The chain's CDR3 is CASSRTGNTEAFF. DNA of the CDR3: TGTGCCAGCAGTCGGACAGGGAACACTGAAGCTTTCTTT.

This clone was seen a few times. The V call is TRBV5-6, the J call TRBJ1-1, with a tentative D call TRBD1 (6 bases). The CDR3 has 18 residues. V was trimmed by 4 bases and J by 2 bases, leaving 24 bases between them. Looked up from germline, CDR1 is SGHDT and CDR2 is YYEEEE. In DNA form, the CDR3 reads TGTGCCAGCAGCCCGTTGGGGGACCTTACAGGGATTAACACTGAAGCTTTCTTT. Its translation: CASSPLGDLTGINTEAFF.